This T cell receptor (beta chain) comes out of a study of blood T cell repertoires in COVID-19. At the level of the study: Acute-phase and convalescent COVID-19 samples originated in the United States, Italy and Spain. The analysed material was cDNA or gDNA that came from T cells, B-cell-depleted T cells, or PBMCs.

Original processing methods: Cell counts per sample came from amplifying reference gene primers. TCRdb keeps only in-frame clones here, not all; method: immunoSEQ multiplex PCR. The DNA gave D and trimming, while V, J and clone size come from that table. The sample yields approximately 270,000 clones, approximately 85% seen once. This clonotype originated in a woman aged 70-85 years with acute or convalescent COVID-19. Sequencing used peripheral blood.

CDR3 nucleotides: TGTGCCATCAGTTCCCAGGGGGCGTACAATGAGCAGTTCTTC. Translated, it gives CAISSQGAYNEQFF. The gene calls are TRBV10-3 and TRBJ2-1; 8 nucleotides align to TRBD1. The V segment lost 5 bases and the J segment 4 bases; nucleotides outside the gene matches: 4. Looked up from germline, CDR1 is ENHRY and CDR2 is SYGVKD. The CDR3 is 14 amino acids.